Shown below are 6 T cell receptor beta chains from a single sample sequenced in a study of cytomegalovirus exposure and HLA in healthy donors. PCR primers comprised 60 Vbeta and 13 Jbeta primers. Using immunoSEQ multiplex PCR, the repertoire was profiled, and TCRdb retains in-frame clones only, with some absent. This table lists tens of thousands of clones. Material: PBMCs. The receptors here all came from a young man in good health and CMV-seronegative.

This chain connects TRBV9 to TRBJ1-1; the D gene is possibly TRBD1 (5 bases). The CDR3 totals 14 residues. The V gene's germline CDR1 is SGDLS and CDR2 YYNGEE. V shed 4 bases and J shed 0 bases, with 10 bases lying between them. CDR3 bases: TGTGCCAGCAGCCCGACGACAGTGAACACTGAAGCTTTCTTT. This gives the protein CASSPTTVNTEAFF.

The rearrangement uses TRBV6-5 and TRBJ2-7; D is unclear. This CDR3 is built from 15 residues. Germline values: CDR1 MNHEY, CDR2 SVGAGI. Trimming left V 0 bases short and J 2 bases short, with 11 bases between. CDR3 sequence (DNA): TGTGCCAGCAGTTACTCGAGGAGCAGTGCCTACGAGCAGTACTTC. The encoded protein is CASSYSRSSAYEQYF.

The chain uses TRBV7-8 and TRBJ2-7; tentative D call: TRBD2 (5 bases). The CDR3 is 15 residues long. Germline V gives CDR1 SGHVS, CDR2 FQNEAQ. Trimming shortened V by 5 bases and J by 4 bases, and 18 bases separated the two germline ends. CDR3 loop: CASSPRDSPNYEQYF. CDR3 bases: TGTGCCAGCAGCCCCCGGGATTCCCCTAATTACGAGCAGTACTTC.

The chain joins TRBV18 to TRBJ2-1, with 7 bases that match TRBD2. The V and J ends lost 1 base and 5 bases, in that order; junction bases with no gene match: 5. Germline lookup yields CDR1 KGHSH and CDR2 LQKENI. There are 15 residues in the CDR3. CDR3 amino acids: CASSPLTSTDNEQFF. The CDR3 DNA is TGTGCCAGCTCACCACTGACTAGCACCGACAATGAGCAGTTCTTC. The full variable domain, its missing parts supplied by reference TRBV18 and TRBJ2-1, is NAGVMQNPRHLVRRRGQEARLRCSPMKGHSHVYWYRQLPEEGLKFMVYLQKENIIDESGMPKERFSAEFPKEGPSILRIQQVVRGDSAAYFCASSPLTSTDNEQFFGPGTRLTVL.

V usage is TRBV9 and J usage is TRBJ2-7; TRBD1 matches at 9 bases. Per the germline V gene, CDR1 is SGDLS and CDR2 is YYNGEE. The V segment lost 0 bases and the J segment 5 bases; nucleotides outside the gene matches: 21. This CDR3 has 20 residues. CDR3 residues: CASSVATTGDRVSAVHEQYF. DNA of the CDR3: TGTGCCAGCAGCGTAGCTACGACGGGGGACAGGGTGTCGGCAGTGCACGAGCAGTACTTC.

The rearrangement links TRBV5-4 to TRBJ2-2; TRBD2 agrees at 10 bases. Per the germline V gene, CDR1 is SGHNT and CDR2 is YYREEE (reference sequence). This CDR3 is 16 amino acids long. The V and J ends lost 0 bases and 4 bases, in that order; junction bases with no gene match: 3. This CDR3 is CASSLAWTSGTGELFF. The CDR3 nucleotides read TGTGCCAGCAGCTTGGCCTGGACTAGCGGCACCGGGGAGCTGTTTTTT.